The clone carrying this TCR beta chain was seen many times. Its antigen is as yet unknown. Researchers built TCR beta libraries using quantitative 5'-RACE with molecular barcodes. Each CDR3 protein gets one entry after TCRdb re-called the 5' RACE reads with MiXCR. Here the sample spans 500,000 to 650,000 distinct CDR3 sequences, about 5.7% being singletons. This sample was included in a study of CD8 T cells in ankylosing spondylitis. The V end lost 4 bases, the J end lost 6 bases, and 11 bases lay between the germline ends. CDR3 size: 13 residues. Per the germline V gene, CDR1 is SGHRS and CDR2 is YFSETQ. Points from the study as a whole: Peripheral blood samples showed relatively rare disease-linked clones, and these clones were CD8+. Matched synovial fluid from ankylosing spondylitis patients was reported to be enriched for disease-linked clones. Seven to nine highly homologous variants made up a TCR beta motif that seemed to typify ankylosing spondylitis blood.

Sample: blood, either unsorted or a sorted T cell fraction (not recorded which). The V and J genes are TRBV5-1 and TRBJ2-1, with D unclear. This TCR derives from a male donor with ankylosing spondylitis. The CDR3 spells CASSAASGNEQFF. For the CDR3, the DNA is TGCGCCAGCAGCGCCGCATCGGGCAATGAGCAGTTCTTC.